The 6 T cell receptor beta chains presented below share a single source sample, sequenced in a study of T cell repertoires in cytomegalovirus infection. TCRdb used MiXCR to reprocess the reads, holding one entry per CDR3 protein. Of 200,000 to 300,000 distinct CDR3 sequences listed, around 8.7% are singletons. Specimen: PBMCs. The origin of the receptors is a human donor in good health (CMV status not recorded). Some clones in this sample may be carry-over from other donors' samples.

This clonotype was recorded at least ten times. J is TRBJ2-2 and V is TRBV19, with D uncertain. Germline V gene lookup returns CDR1 LNHDA and CDR2 SQIVND (reference sequence). The CDR3 spans 16 residues. The ends were cut back, 5 bases at V and 1 base at J, with 14 bases in the middle. CDR3 DNA sequence: TGTGCCAGTAGTCAACCCCGGGTCCTGAACACCGGGGAGCTGTTTTTT. Protein product: CASSQPRVLNTGELFF.

This clonotype appeared a single time. The chain couples TRBV28 to TRBJ1-1; no reliable D call. CDR1 is MDHEN and CDR2 is SYDVKM in the germline V gene. The CDR3 consists of 12 residues. Deletions cut 8 bases from V and 5 bases from J, with 12 bases between. The CDR3 loop is CASGIKGTEAFF. Here the CDR3 DNA reads TGTGCCAGCGGAATCAAAGGTACTGAAGCTTTCTTT. The full variable domain, in which reference TRBV28 and TRBJ1-1 provide the parts outside the CDR3, is DVKVTQSSRYLVKRTGEKVFLECVQDMDHENMFWYRQDPGLGLRLIYFSYDVKMKEKGDIPEGYSVSREKKERFSLILESASTNQTSMYLCASGIKGTEAFFGQGTRLTVV.

This chain connects TRBV30 to TRBJ1-5; D call uncertain. Germline V gene data show CDR1 as GTSNPN and CDR2 as SVGIG (reference sequence). The V and J ends lost 3 bases and 0 bases respectively, with 6 bases between them. CDR3 length equals 13 residues. The CDR3 region is CAWSPNSNQPQHF. CDR3 in DNA: TGTGCCTGGAGCCCCAATAGCAATCAGCCCCAGCATTTT.

In this sample, this clonotype turned up many times. The chain uses TRBV7-2 and TRBJ2-3; no clear D gene. V dropped 2 bases and J dropped 0 bases, with 9 bases sitting between them. This CDR3 is 15 amino acids long. Germline V gives CDR1 SGHTA, CDR2 FQGNSA. This CDR3 is CASSLLSASTDTQYF. In DNA, the CDR3 is TGTGCCAGCAGCTTATTGTCGGCAAGCACAGATACGCAGTATTTT.

This clonotype was counted at least ten times. The chain combines TRBV12-3 or TRBV12-4 with TRBJ2-5, with 8 positions matching TRBD2. The CDR3 totals 16 residues. V lost 5 bases, J lost 2 bases, and 10 bases stayed unmatched. The DNA for the CDR3 is TGTGCCAGCAGTAACAAACTAGCGGTGGTGCAAGAGACCCAGTACTTC. Translated: CASSNKLAVVQETQYF.

This clonotype was seen repeatedly, ten times or more. In DNA form, the CDR3 reads TGTGCCAGCAGCTTAGCGATAGCCTCTGGGGCCAACGTCCTGACTTTC. It codes for CASSLAIASGANVLTF. V usage is TRBV7-2 and J usage is TRBJ2-6; the D is unclear. V was clipped by 0 bases and J by 0 bases, with 6 bases between them. The CDR3 loop spans 16 amino acids. The V gene's germline CDR1 is SGHTA and CDR2 FQGNSA.